The 20 T cell receptor beta chains reported below all come from one sample, sequenced in a study of CD8 T cells in ankylosing spondylitis (TCRdb year 2017). For these receptors, no antigen is known. Library construction relied on 5' RACE. The data were produced on an Illumina HiSeq 2500. Through fastp at Q25 and MiXCR, TCRdb rebuilt clones from the public reads, retaining in-frame beta chains. Entries that share a CDR3 protein sequence are merged under the most common genes and DNA. The table for this sample lists some 840,000 distinct CDR3 sequences; about an eighth of them were counted only once. The ten largest clones capture approximately 0.51% of the sample. Overall results and qualifications from the work: Blood from ankylosing spondylitis patients appeared to be characterized by a TCR beta motif made up of seven or eight highly homologous amino acid variants.

The sequenced sample consisted of blood, either unsorted or a sorted T cell fraction (not recorded which). These receptors came from a male donor with ankylosing spondylitis.

Only a few counts were recorded for this clonotype. V is TRBV30 and J is TRBJ2-5, with D uncertain. CDR3 length: 15 amino acids. Germline CDR1 reads GTSNPN; CDR2 reads SVGIG (reference sequence). V lost 3 bases to trimming and J lost 1 base, with 15 bases between them. CDR3 residues: CAWRGIEAAQETQYF. Written as DNA, the CDR3 is TGTGCCTGGAGAGGTATTGAGGCAGCCCAAGAGACCCAGTACTTC.

This clonotype was counted ten times or more. The V call is TRBV12-3 or TRBV12-4, the J call TRBJ1-2; D remains unclear. CDR3 length: 14 amino acids. Trimming took 3 bases from V and 0 from J, leaving 8 bases between them. CDR3 sequence: CASSFSGTNYGYTF. CDR3 nucleotide sequence: TGTGCCAGCAGTTTCTCCGGAACTAACTATGGCTACACCTTC.

This clonotype appeared once. This chain joins TRBV10-3 and TRBJ1-2; D gene ambiguous. The CDR3 covers 15 residues. Deletions cut 7 bases from V and 2 bases from J, with 17 bases between. Germline V lookup: CDR1 ENHRY, CDR2 SYGVKD. The CDR3 loop reads CAIMESTDPNYGYTF. DNA for the CDR3: TGTGCCATCATGGAAAGCACGGACCCCAACTATGGCTACACCTTC.

The V gene is TRBV20-1, the J gene TRBJ2-3, with 8 nucleotides matching TRBD1. This CDR3 contains 17 residues. The germline V gene has CDR1 DFQATT and CDR2 SNEGSKA (reference sequence). The chain's CDR3 is CTKGRDRFLGGTDTQYF. The CDR3 DNA reads TGCACTAAGGGCCGGGACAGGTTTCTGGGGGGCACAGATACGCAGTATTTT.

This clonotype was seen a handful of times. This chain connects TRBV7-2 to TRBJ2-1; D could derive from TRBD1 or TRBD2 (6 bases each). This CDR3 has 16 residues. The V end lost 2 bases, the J end lost 4 bases, and 15 bases lay between the germline ends. From germline, CDR1 is SGHTA and CDR2 FQGNSA. Here the CDR3 reads CASSLQGGDTYNEQFF. CDR3 sequence (DNA): TGTGCCAGCAGCTTACAAGGCGGGGACACATACAATGAGCAGTTCTTC.

J is TRBJ2-3 and V is TRBV7-2, with D uncertain. Germline assignment: CDR1 SGHTA and CDR2 FQGNSA. Trimming removed 5 bases from V and 2 bases from J, with 11 bases in between. The CDR3 consists of 14 residues. CDR3 region: CASSGRVHTDTQYF. The CDR3 nucleotides are TGTGCCAGCAGCGGACGCGTGCACACAGATACGCAGTATTTT.

This clonotype was recorded many times. V gene TRBV18 combines with J gene TRBJ1-4, with D maybe TRBD1 (5 bases). Germline CDR1 is KGHSH and CDR2 is LQKENI. The CDR3 contains 15 residues. Trimming took off 0 bases at V and 7 bases at J, with 12 bases between the two ends. CDR3: CASSPPGGRSEKLFF. Here the CDR3 DNA reads TGTGCCAGCTCACCACCGGGGGGACGTAGTGAAAAACTGTTTTTT. Full variable domain (missing parts from reference TRBV18 and TRBJ1-4): NAGVMQNPRHLVRRRGQEARLRCSPMKGHSHVYWYRQLPEEGLKFMVYLQKENIIDESGMPKERFSAEFPKEGPSILRIQQVVRGDSAAYFCASSPPGGRSEKLFFGSGTQLSVL.

This clonotype showed up just a few times. This sequence joins TRBV7-2 and TRBJ2-7; D is uncertain. The germline V gene encodes CDR1 SGHTA and CDR2 FQGNSA. V dropped 5 bases and J dropped 7 bases, with 12 bases sitting between them. This CDR3 spans 12 amino acids. Written as DNA, the CDR3 is TGTGCCAGCAGCCCTCGAACCGGAGAGCAGTACTTC. The encoded protein is CASSPRTGEQYF.

This clonotype occurred a few times. V is TRBV7-9 and J is TRBJ2-7, with 13 nucleotides matching TRBD2. With 5 bases clipped from V and 7 bases from J, the junction kept 8 bases outside the gene matches. The CDR3 loop spans 15 amino acids. Germline CDR1 SEHNR, CDR2 FQNEAQ (reference sequence). The CDR3 DNA is TGTGCCAGCAGCCACTGGACTAGCGGGGGAGGAGAGCAGTACTTC. Encoded protein: CASSHWTSGGGEQYF.

This clonotype was seen a handful of times. V is TRBV19 and J is TRBJ2-2; 7 bases align to TRBD2. The trim removed 4 bases at V and 5 bases at J, leaving 7 bases unmatched. Germline CDR1 is LNHDA and CDR2 is SQIVND (reference sequence). CDR3 length: 15 residues. The CDR3 DNA reads as TGTGCCAGTAGTACCGGACTAGGATTGACCGGGGAGCTGTTTTTT. Translated, it gives CASSTGLGLTGELFF.

This clonotype was observed at least ten times. The V and J genes are TRBV20-1 and TRBJ2-3; perhaps TRBD2 as D (6 bases). V was trimmed by 1 base and J by 6 bases, leaving 14 bases between them. Germline-derived CDR1 and CDR2 are DFQATT and SNEGSKA (reference sequence). The CDR3 is made up of 14 amino acids. This CDR3 is CSARGGGPGDTQYF. CDR3 DNA: TGCAGTGCTAGAGGGGGAGGCCCGGGGGATACGCAGTATTTT.

In this sample, this clonotype turned up many times. CDR3 sequence reads: CSACLIGSTDTQYF. The CDR3 DNA sequence: TGCAGTGCTTGCTTAATCGGGAGCACAGATACGCAGTATTTT. The J gene is TRBJ2-3, the V gene TRBV20-1; D uncertain. Trimming removed 5 bases from V and 0 bases from J, with 12 bases in between. CDR1 DFQATT and CDR2 SNEGSKA come from the germline V gene (reference sequence). The CDR3 runs 14 residues.

The sample holds many counts of this clonotype. The rearrangement links TRBV12-3 or TRBV12-4 to TRBJ2-7; 8 bases match TRBD2. CDR3 size: 13 residues. Trimming at V came to 6 bases and at J to 3 bases, leaving 4 bases not matched to a gene. CDR3 DNA sequence: TGTGCCAGCAGCCACACTAGCGGCTACGAGCAGTACTTC. Its protein is CASSHTSGYEQYF.

The gene calls are TRBV5-1 and TRBJ2-3, with D perhaps matching TRBD1 or TRBD2 (5 bases each). Per the germline V gene, CDR1 is SGHRS and CDR2 is YFSETQ. Trimming shortened V by 4 bases and J by 0 bases, and 12 bases separated the two germline ends. This CDR3 has 15 amino acids. The CDR3 protein is CASSPTERSTDTQYF. CDR3 nucleotides: TGCGCCAGCAGCCCGACAGAGCGGAGCACAGATACGCAGTATTTT.

This chain joins TRBV10-1 and TRBJ2-1, with 10 bases aligning to TRBD2. The CDR3 totals 14 residues. V was clipped by 3 bases and J by 10 bases; unmatched bases: 6. The V gene's germline CDR1 is WNHNN and CDR2 SYGVQD (reference sequence). CDR3 sequence (DNA): TGCGCCAGCAGTGAAACTAGCGGGGCTCTGGAGCAGTTCTTC. Translation gives CASSETSGALEQFF.

With respect to this clonotype: This clone may be a read error of a much larger clone one base away. The chain has TRBV7-2 and TRBJ2-3; D is perhaps TRBD2 (6 bases). This CDR3 spans 15 amino acids. V was trimmed by 2 bases and J by 0 bases, leaving 9 bases between them. Germline lookup yields CDR1 SGHTA and CDR2 FQGNSA. The CDR3 DNA is TGTGCCAGCAGCTTAAAGCGGGTCAGCACAGATACGCAGTATTTT. It yields the protein CASSLKRVSTDTQYF.

This clonotype was recorded at least ten times. CDR3 bases: TGCGCCAGCAGCTCCGCGACTGAAGCGGGCAGAGCTTTCTTT. This sequence encodes CASSSATEAGRAFF. V usage is TRBV5-1 and J usage is TRBJ1-1; D is ambiguous. With 3 bases removed from V and 10 bases from J, the gap between germline ends came to 19 bases. This CDR3 has 14 amino acids. Germline CDR1 and CDR2: SGHRS and YFSETQ.

This clonotype has a handful of counts. The genes are TRBV5-5 and TRBJ2-7; 7 nucleotides align to TRBD2. There are 14 residues in the CDR3. CDR1 and CDR2 from the germline V gene are SGHKS and YYEKEE (reference sequence). V lost 2 bases, J lost 2 bases, and 4 bases stayed unmatched. CDR3 in amino acids: CASSFTSEPYEQYF. CDR3 sequence (DNA): TGTGCCAGCAGCTTCACTAGCGAGCCCTACGAGCAGTACTTC.

The chain employs TRBV9 and TRBJ2-1; a possible D gene is TRBD2 (5 bases). V was clipped by 4 bases and J by 4 bases, with 21 bases between them. From germline, CDR1 is SGDLS and CDR2 YYNGEE. The CDR3 totals 17 residues. Here the CDR3 reads CASSPPLGAPRYNEQFF. The CDR3 coding sequence is TGTGCCAGCAGCCCTCCCCTGGGAGCTCCCCGATACAATGAGCAGTTCTTC.

This clonotype showed up just once. The V call is TRBV11-2, the J call TRBJ2-7; 8 nucleotides agree with TRBD2. The CDR3 has 20 amino acids. Germline V gene sequence: CDR1 SGHAT, CDR2 FQNNGV. The V gene end was trimmed by 0 bases and the J gene end by 4 bases; junction bases not matched to a gene: 20. The chain's CDR3 is CASSLDRHMFIAGRLYEQYF. The CDR3, as DNA: TGTGCCAGCAGCTTAGATCGGCATATGTTCATAGCGGGAAGGCTTTACGAGCAGTACTTC.